The entry below describes one TCR beta chain. Its antigen remains unidentified. Baseline was the first blood sampling point, followed by cycle 4 day 1 and cycle 7 day 1. The sample comes from a study of OX40 agonist ivuxolimab in advanced cancers. The CDR3 has 14 residues. V was clipped by 2 bases and J by 8 bases, with 13 bases between them. The germline V gene encodes CDR1 SGHRS and CDR2 YFSETQ. TCRdb's copy holds only in-frame clones and misses some; the assay was immunoSEQ multiplex PCR. The data contain more than 50,000 clones, roughly 79% of them seen just once; the ten biggest clones take up more than 2%. Findings and caveats of the study: Clonal expansion from baseline to week 6 occurred in both CD4+ and CD8+ T cells. Among patients with partial responses at 0.1-3.0 mg/kg, clonal expansion was among the lowest. On average, CD8+ T cells had more expanded clones than CD4+.

Sequenced here: CD4+ or CD8+ T cells sorted from blood, sampled in a trial of the OX40 agonist ivuxolimab. The chain recombines TRBV5-1 with TRBJ1-4; a possible D gene is TRBD1 (6 bases). The sequence derives from an adult with an advanced solid tumor such as melanoma, head and neck, liver or kidney cancer. The CDR3, as DNA: TGCGCCAGCAGCTTCGAACAGGGAAACGAAAAACTGTTTTTT. This encodes CASSFEQGNEKLFF.